This T cell receptor (beta chain) was identified in a study of T cell changes during pregnancy in multiple sclerosis (dated by TCRdb to the late 2010s). Describing the broader study: The study looked at changes in the T cell repertoire across pregnancy in women with multiple sclerosis.

The library was produced with the immunoSEQ multiplex PCR assay. The clones in this table, taken by TCRdb from immuneACCESS, are in-frame only. Not every clone is retained; where verified, under half of the shortfall comes from an unresolved V gene, and the cause of the rest is unknown. The sample records roughly 76,000 clones, under 95% of which are singletons. The ten largest clones represent more than 0.45% of the sample. On this clone: Its specific antigen is unknown. Base qualities are not provided; no much larger clone lies one nucleotide away.

The CDR3 has 15 amino acids, counting the end cysteine and phenylalanine. Left in the record is the CDR3 DNA by itself, 45 bases read in frame from the first base. V trim: 10 bases; J trim: 9 bases; unmatched bases: 13. CDR1 SEHNR and CDR2 FQNEAQ are derived from the germline V gene (reference sequence). The receptor was isolated from a female donor with multiple sclerosis, enrolled in a pregnancy study. The specimen comprised CD4+ T cells from peripheral blood mononuclear cells, sampled in the second trimester of pregnancy. The chain joins TRBV7-9 to TRBJ2-1; TRBD2 matches 12 bases in the middle. The sequenced DNA is TGTGCCACCACCCCCGGGCTAGCGGGAGGGCCTGAGCAGTTCTTC. The encoded protein is CATTPGLAGGPEQFF.